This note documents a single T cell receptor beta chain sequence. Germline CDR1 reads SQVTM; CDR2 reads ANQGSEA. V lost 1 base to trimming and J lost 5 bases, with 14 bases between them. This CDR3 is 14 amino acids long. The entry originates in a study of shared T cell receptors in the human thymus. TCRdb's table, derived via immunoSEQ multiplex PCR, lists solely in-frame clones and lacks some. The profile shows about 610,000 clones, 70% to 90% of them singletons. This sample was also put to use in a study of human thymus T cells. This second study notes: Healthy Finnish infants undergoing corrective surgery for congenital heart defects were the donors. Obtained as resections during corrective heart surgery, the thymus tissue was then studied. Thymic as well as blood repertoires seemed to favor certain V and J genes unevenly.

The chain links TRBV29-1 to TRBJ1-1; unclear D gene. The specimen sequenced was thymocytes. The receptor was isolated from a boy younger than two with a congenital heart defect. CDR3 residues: CSVEGERSLTEAFF. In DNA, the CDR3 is TGCAGCGTTGAAGGTGAGAGGAGTTTAACTGAAGCTTTCTTT.